A single sample gave rise to the 20 T cell receptor beta chains below, sequenced in a study of T cell responses to AZD1222 COVID-19 vaccine. Method: immunoSEQ multiplex PCR; TCRdb's copy keeps in-frame clones and lacks some. The sample shows about 140,000 clones, approximately 90% of them seen only once. Sequencing used peripheral blood, obtained on day 0 of AZD1222 vaccination. These receptors came from an adult in good health.

This chain joins TRBV9 and TRBJ1-3, with a possible D match to TRBD1 (5 bases). The CDR3 is made up of 15 amino acids. Germline loops: CDR1 SGDLS, CDR2 YYNGEE. The V and J ends lost 3 bases and 4 bases respectively, with 14 bases between them. Here the CDR3 reads CASSGQGKVGNTIYF. The CDR3 DNA reads TGTGCCAGCAGCGGGCAGGGTAAGGTCGGAAACACCATATATTTT.

The chain recombines TRBV19 with TRBJ2-1; D ambiguous. The germline V and J ends were trimmed by 7 bases and 8 bases, with 18 bases remaining between them. Germline V CDR1 and CDR2: LNHDA, SQIVND (reference sequence). The CDR3 has 14 amino acids. The DNA of the CDR3 is TGTGCCAGTAAGGGCGGAAAAGAGACCGATGAGCAGTTCTTC. It yields the protein CASKGGKETDEQFF.

This clone was recorded once. The chain is built from TRBV5-4 and TRBJ2-5; D ambiguous. Germline CDR1 and CDR2: SGHNT and YYREEE (reference sequence). The V gene lost 5 bases and the J gene lost 1 base, with 3 bases spanning the gap. The CDR3 covers 11 residues. The DNA for the CDR3 is TGTGCCAGCAGTTCCCAAGAGACCCAGTACTTC. This codes for CASSSQETQYF.

The V gene is TRBV7-2, the J gene TRBJ1-1; no firm D call. V was trimmed by 4 bases and J by 0 bases, leaving 3 bases between them. The CDR3 loop spans 12 amino acids. Per the germline V gene, CDR1 is SGHTA and CDR2 is FQGNSA. CDR3 in amino acids: CASSWMNTEAFF. The CDR3 region has the DNA TGTGCCAGCAGCTGGATGAACACTGAAGCTTTCTTT. Variable domain in full (rest from reference TRBV7-2 and TRBJ1-1): GAGVSQSPSNKVTEKGKDVELRCDPISGHTALYWYRQSLGQGLEFLIYFQGNSAPDKSGLPSDRFSAERTGGSVSTLTIQRTQQEDSAVYLCASSWMNTEAFFGQGTRLTVV.

This clone appeared once. The rearrangement joins TRBV19 to TRBJ2-7; D might be TRBD1 (6 bases). The V end was cut by 7 bases, the J end by 0 bases, with 16 bases between. The CDR3 contains 15 residues. The germline V gene has CDR1 LNHDA and CDR2 SQIVND (reference sequence). CDR3 region: CASIQGHGPSYEQYF. DNA for the CDR3: TGTGCCAGTATCCAGGGACACGGGCCCTCCTACGAGCAGTACTTC.

This chain connects TRBV5-4 to TRBJ1-2, with D maybe TRBD1 (6 bases). The germline V and J ends were trimmed by 4 bases and 4 bases, with 14 bases remaining between them. CDR3 length: 14 amino acids. Germline CDR1 SGHNT, CDR2 YYREEE (reference sequence). CDR3: CASSPGQWGYGYTF. As DNA, the CDR3 is TGTGCCAGCAGCCCCGGACAGTGGGGCTATGGCTACACCTTC.

The chain has TRBV10-2 and TRBJ1-1; the D gene is possibly TRBD1 (5 bases). V was shortened by 4 bases and J by 1 base, with 7 bases between the two germline ends. The CDR3 has 13 amino acids. Germline V gives CDR1 WSHSY, CDR2 SAAADI. This CDR3 reads CASSVRGNTEAFF. The CDR3 DNA reads TGCGCCAGCAGTGTGAGGGGGAACACTGAAGCTTTCTTT.

The gene calls are TRBV5-1 and TRBJ2-2, with 8 nucleotides matching TRBD1. Trimming at V came to 0 bases and at J to 3 bases, leaving 4 bases not matched to a gene. The CDR3 loop spans 16 amino acids. The germline V gene encodes CDR1 SGHRS and CDR2 YFSETQ. The DNA of the CDR3 is TGCGCCAGCAGCTTGGCCGGGACAGGCTACACCGGGGAGCTGTTTTTT. It codes for CASSLAGTGYTGELFF.

V and J are TRBV7-2 and TRBJ2-5, with D hard to call. Trimming removed 2 bases at V and 0 bases at J, with 1 base between. Looked up from germline, CDR1 is SGHTA and CDR2 is FQGNSA. The CDR3 extends over 12 amino acids. CDR3 sequence: CASSLYQETQYF. The CDR3, as DNA: TGTGCCAGCAGCTTATACCAAGAGACCCAGTACTTC.

The chain combines TRBV5-1 with TRBJ1-2; D possibly corresponds to TRBD1 (6 bases). Trimming took 4 bases from V and 4 from J, leaving 20 bases between them. The CDR3 is 16 residues long. The germline V gene encodes CDR1 SGHRS and CDR2 YFSETQ. CDR3 nucleotides: TGCGCCAGCAGCGAGGAGACAGGCGCCTTGGCCTATGGCTACACCTTC. Translation gives CASSEETGALAYGYTF.

The chain couples TRBV28 to TRBJ1-2; TRBD1 agrees at 7 bases. Germline CDR1 and CDR2: MDHEN and SYDVKM. J lost 5 bases, V lost 2 bases, and 17 bases had no gene match. The CDR3 runs 18 residues. As DNA, the CDR3 is TGTGCCAGCAGTTTACGGACAGGAGGAGGGGGAAACCTTTATGGCTACACCTTC. Amino acids: CASSLRTGGGGNLYGYTF.

This chain connects TRBV3-1 (or the pseudogene TRBV3-2) to TRBJ1-2; D unclear. CDR3 length equals 13 residues. Per the germline V gene, CDR1 is LGHDT and CDR2 is YNNKEL (reference sequence). Trimming shortened V by 4 bases and J by 2 bases, and 8 bases separated the two germline ends. The CDR3 sequence is CASSRAINYGYTF. The DNA of the CDR3 is TGTGCCAGCAGCCGTGCAATCAACTATGGCTACACCTTC.

This clone has only one observation. This chain joins TRBV14 and TRBJ2-7; either TRBD1 or TRBD2 may fit D (5 bases each). Trimming shortened V by 4 bases and J by 3 bases, and 19 bases separated the two germline ends. CDR3 length: 16 amino acids. Germline V lookup: CDR1 SGHDN, CDR2 FVKESK. The CDR3 DNA is TGTGCCAGCAGCCCGCGTAGGGGCCTACGGGACTACGAGCAGTACTTC. This gives the protein CASSPRRGLRDYEQYF. Together with reference TRBV14 and TRBJ2-7, the CDR3 gives the full variable domain: EAGVTQFPSHSVIEKGQTVTLRCDPISGHDNLYWYRRVMGKEIKFLLHFVKESKQDESGMPNNRFLAERTGGTYSTLKVQPAELEDSGVYFCASSPRRGLRDYEQYFGPGTRLTVT.

This chain uses TRBV18 with TRBJ1-5, with D hard to call. The CDR3 loop spans 14 amino acids. V lost 3 bases and J 3 bases, leaving 9 bases between the germline ends. Looked up from germline, CDR1 is KGHSH and CDR2 is LQKENI. CDR3 in amino acids: CASSPSGNNQPQHF. CDR3 coding DNA: TGTGCCAGCTCACCTTCAGGAAACAATCAGCCCCAGCATTTT.

The chain couples TRBV4-2 to TRBJ1-2, with 7 bases aligning to TRBD1. V shed 4 bases and J 4 bases; nucleotides not matched to a gene: 9. There are 15 residues in the CDR3. Germline V CDR1 and CDR2: LGHNA, YNFKEQ. The CDR3: CASSREGGAGYGYTF. The CDR3 DNA reads as TGTGCCAGCAGCCGTGAAGGGGGCGCTGGCTATGGCTACACCTTC.

V is TRBV2 and J is TRBJ2-5; 7 positions agree with TRBD2. Germline CDR1 SNHLY, CDR2 FYNNEI. CDR3 length: 12 amino acids. The chain's CDR3 is CAAGRSQETQYF. In DNA, the CDR3 is TGTGCAGCGGGGCGTTCTCAAGAGACCCAGTACTTC.

The chain is built from TRBV4-1 and TRBJ1-4; the D is unclear. Germline loops: CDR1 MGHRA, CDR2 YSYEKL. Deletions cut 0 bases from V and 8 bases from J, with 7 bases between. CDR3 length: 13 amino acids. The CDR3 here is CASSQDSQEKLFF. CDR3 nucleotides: TGCGCCAGCAGCCAAGATAGTCAAGAAAAACTGTTTTTT.

This rearrangement joins TRBV5-8 to TRBJ1-2; D gene uncertain. CDR1 SGHTS and CDR2 YDEGEE come from the germline V gene. This CDR3 comprises 11 residues. V lost 5 bases and J lost 7, with 9 bases in between. The CDR3 nucleotides read TGTGCCAGCAGTTCCCGGGCTGGCTACACCTTC. Translated, it gives CASSSRAGYTF.

The chain links TRBV7-9 to TRBJ2-1; 9 bases match TRBD1. In germline, CDR1 is SEHNR, CDR2 FQNEAQ (reference sequence). The CDR3 sequence is 18 residues long. The V and J ends lost 5 bases and 4 bases, in that order; junction bases with no gene match: 15. The CDR3 DNA follows: TGTGCCAGCAGCCCCGGCCCCAGCGACAGGGGGGGTTACAATGAGCAGTTCTTC. Residues: CASSPGPSDRGGYNEQFF. The full variable domain, its missing parts supplied by reference TRBV7-9 and TRBJ2-1, is DTGVSQNPRHKITKRGQNVTFRCDPISEHNRLYWYRQTLGQGPEFLTYFQNEAQLEKSRLLSDRFSAERPKGSFSTLEIQRTEQGDSAMYLCASSPGPSDRGGYNEQFFGPGTRLTVL.

V gene TRBV7-9 combines with J gene TRBJ2-5; D possibly matches TRBD1 or TRBD2 (5 bases each). The CDR3 consists of 15 residues. CDR1 and CDR2 from the germline V gene are SEHNR and FQNEAQ (reference sequence). Trimming pared 3 bases from V and 2 bases from J, leaving 13 bases between. This CDR3 reads CASSLGSGRQETQYF. The CDR3 DNA follows: TGTGCCAGCAGCTTGGGCTCGGGACGACAAGAGACCCAGTACTTC.